This T cell receptor beta chain is from a study of cytomegalovirus exposure and HLA in healthy donors. Study background: The same platform used for the 600 to 750 first-cohort repertoires was also used for the 90 to 150 validation repertoires, as a later analysis reported. Findings and limits, study-wide: The investigators catalogued 164 TCR beta chains as cytomegalovirus-associated. Subsequent analysis of the approximately 130 validation repertoires found a tendency for first-cohort TCR clusters to co-occur. According to reports, the classifier identified cytomegalovirus status with high specificity and sensitivity.

This CDR3 has 14 residues. The ends were cut back, 5 bases at V and 5 bases at J, with 15 bases in the middle. Germline assignment: CDR1 SNHLY and CDR2 FYNNEI. A remark on this clone: The antigen is not known.

The protocol was immunoSEQ multiplex PCR, while the TCRdb copy is restricted to in-frame clones and leaves out a portion. The sample shows 250,000 or so clones, roughly nine tenths of them seen only once. The rearrangement uses TRBV2 and TRBJ1-2, with a tentative D call TRBD1 (5 bases). The sequence was collected from a man younger than 35 in good health and CMV-seropositive. The source material was PBMCs. CDR3 sequence (DNA): TGTGCCAGCAGTACCGGGACCGCAAGTTATGGCTACACCTTC. Amino acid sequence: CASSTGTASYGYTF.